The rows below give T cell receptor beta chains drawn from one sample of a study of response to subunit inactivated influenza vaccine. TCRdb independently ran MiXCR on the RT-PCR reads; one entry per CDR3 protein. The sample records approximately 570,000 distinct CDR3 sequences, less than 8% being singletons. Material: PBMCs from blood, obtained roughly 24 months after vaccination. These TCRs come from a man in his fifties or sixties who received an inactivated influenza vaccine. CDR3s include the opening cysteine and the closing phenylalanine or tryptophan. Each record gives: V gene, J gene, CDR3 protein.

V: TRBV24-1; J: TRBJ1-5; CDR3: CATSDSDSDQPQHF
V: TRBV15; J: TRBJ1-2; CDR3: CATSSPRGVYGYTF
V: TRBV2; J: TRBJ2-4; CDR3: CASSSGGEFPKNIQYF
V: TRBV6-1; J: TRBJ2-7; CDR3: CASIEGQRFTYEQYF
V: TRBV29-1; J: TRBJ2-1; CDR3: CSALTLGNEQFF
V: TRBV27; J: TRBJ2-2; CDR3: CASSRSGLGTGELFF
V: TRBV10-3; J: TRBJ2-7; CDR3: CAISEAGESYEQYF
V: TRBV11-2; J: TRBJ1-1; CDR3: CASSLRPHGDTEAFF
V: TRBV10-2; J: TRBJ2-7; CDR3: CASSELGQGGEQYF
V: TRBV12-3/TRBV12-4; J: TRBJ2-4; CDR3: CASSFRAGGTGDIQYF
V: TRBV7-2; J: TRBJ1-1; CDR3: CASSLFGEGTEAFF
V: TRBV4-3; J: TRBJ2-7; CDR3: CASSQELAGGNYEQYF
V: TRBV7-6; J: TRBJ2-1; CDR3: CASSSNQGYNEQFF
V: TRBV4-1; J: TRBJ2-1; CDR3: CASSQERGDEQFF
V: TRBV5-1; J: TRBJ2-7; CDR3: CASSLLGQSYEQYF
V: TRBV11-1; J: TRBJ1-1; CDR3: CASSSRTTEAFF
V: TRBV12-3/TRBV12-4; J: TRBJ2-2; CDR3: CASRLDRNTNTGELFF
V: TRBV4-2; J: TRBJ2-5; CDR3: CASSPVVSGGAGETQYF
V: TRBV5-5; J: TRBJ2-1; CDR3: CASSLAGGNELFF
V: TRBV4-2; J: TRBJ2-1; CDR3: CASSQDLQGARYEQFF
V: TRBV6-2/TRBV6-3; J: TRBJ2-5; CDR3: CASSQTRTSGETQYF
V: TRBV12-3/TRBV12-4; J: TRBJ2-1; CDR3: CASSPGTLLEQFF
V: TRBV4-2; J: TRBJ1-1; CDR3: CASSRGVPGDTEAFF
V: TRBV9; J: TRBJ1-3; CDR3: CASSVSAGAGNTIYF
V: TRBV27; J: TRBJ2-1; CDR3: CASSLSWGQNNEQFF
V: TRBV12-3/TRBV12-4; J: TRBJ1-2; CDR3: CASSISGAPYGYTF
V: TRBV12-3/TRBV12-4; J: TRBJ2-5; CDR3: CATSPARSVQETQYF
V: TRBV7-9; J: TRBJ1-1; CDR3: CASSYHGENTEAFF
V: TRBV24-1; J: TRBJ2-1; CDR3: CATSRDRGTNEQFF
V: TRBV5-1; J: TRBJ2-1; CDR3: CASSKDRELYNEQFF
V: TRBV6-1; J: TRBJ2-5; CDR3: CASSENSHHTETQYF
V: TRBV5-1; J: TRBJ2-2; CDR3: CASSLGQGNTGELFF
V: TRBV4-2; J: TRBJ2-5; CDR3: CASSQVTGQETQYF
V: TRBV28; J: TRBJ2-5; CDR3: CASGQETQYF
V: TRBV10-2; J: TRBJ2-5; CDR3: CASRGLAGQETQYF
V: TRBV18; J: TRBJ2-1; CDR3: CASSPEDTGPHEQFF
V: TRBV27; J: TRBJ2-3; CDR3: CASSSWTSGTPDTQYF
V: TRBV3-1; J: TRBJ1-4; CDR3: CASSQLGDGEFEKLFF
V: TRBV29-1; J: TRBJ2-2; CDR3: CSVARDLSNTGELFF
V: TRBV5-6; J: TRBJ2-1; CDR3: CASTLGGDEQFF
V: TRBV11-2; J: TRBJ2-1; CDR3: CASSLGAGGHNEQFF
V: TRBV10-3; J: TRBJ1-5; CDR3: CAISESTGGRHNQPQHF
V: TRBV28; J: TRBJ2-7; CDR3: CASSNRGYEQYF
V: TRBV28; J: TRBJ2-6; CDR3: CASSPAGAGANVLTF
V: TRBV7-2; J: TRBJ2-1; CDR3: CASSLVVLRLGDNEQFF
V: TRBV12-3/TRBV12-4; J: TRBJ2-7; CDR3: CASRQGTGGAVYF
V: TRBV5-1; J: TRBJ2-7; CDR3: CASSLASMGRPSYEQYF
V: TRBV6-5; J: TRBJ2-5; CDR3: CASSSGTALFQETQYF
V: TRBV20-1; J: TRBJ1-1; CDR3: CSAVTATRQVKNTEAFF
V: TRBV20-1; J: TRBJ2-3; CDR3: CSARAPGHHTADTQYF
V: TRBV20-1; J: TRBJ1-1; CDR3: CSAGGDRGNTEAFF
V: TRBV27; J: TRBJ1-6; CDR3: CASSLGTGLGNSPLHF